A selection of T cell receptor beta chains follows, all from one sample in a study of CD8 T cells in ankylosing spondylitis. TCRdb used MiXCR to reprocess the 5' RACE reads, holding one entry per CDR3 protein. The sample shows around 17,000 distinct CDR3 sequences, under 8.5% of them seen only once. Sequencing was carried out using blood. The receptors come from a male donor with ankylosing spondylitis or in good health (not recorded which). CDR3s include the opening cysteine and the closing phenylalanine or tryptophan. The D gene is left open where the match is weak. Only some rows state a clone size, as once, few, many or a class for expanded clones.

V	D	size	J	CDR3	DNA
TRBV9	-	many	TRBJ2-1	CASSVDPGTGSNEQFF	TGTGCCAGCAGCGTAGACCCAGGGACGGGGTCCAATGAGCAGTTCTTC
TRBV5-1	TRBD2	many	TRBJ2-1	CASSLGLAAINYNEQFF	TGCGCCAGCAGCTTGGGACTAGCGGCAATAAACTACAATGAGCAGTTCTTC
TRBV25-1	TRBD1	-	TRBJ1-1	CASSPTGGEAFF	TGTGCCAGCAGTCCGACAGGGGGGGAAGCTTTCTTT
TRBV12-3/TRBV12-4	-	many	TRBJ2-1	CASSLDGSSYNEQFF	TGTGCCAGCAGTTTGGACGGTAGCTCCTACAATGAGCAGTTCTTC
TRBV20-1	-	many	TRBJ2-1	CSARARSYNEQFF	TGCAGTGCTAGAGCTCGCTCCTACAATGAGCAGTTCTTC
TRBV7-3	-	-	TRBJ2-2	CASSLTRAETGELFF	TGTGCCAGCAGCTTAACGCGGGCAGAGACCGGGGAGCTGTTTTTT
TRBV20-1	TRBD1	many	TRBJ2-5	CSATGQRETQYF	TGCAGTGCTACGGGACAGAGGGAGACCCAGTACTTC
TRBV7-9	TRBD1	medium-sized	TRBJ2-7	CASSLGTGLSYEQYF	TGTGCCAGCAGCTTGGGGACAGGGCTTTCCTACGAGCAGTACTTC
TRBV4-3	TRBD2	-	TRBJ2-3	CASSQDRVERGLKDTQYF	TGCGCCAGCAGCCAAGATCGGGTCGAGCGGGGGTTGAAAGATACGCAGTATTTT
TRBV7-9	-	many	TRBJ1-4	CASSLQPSGEKLFF	TGTGCCAGCAGCCTACAACCGAGCGGCGAAAAACTGTTTTTT
TRBV5-1	-	many	TRBJ2-1	CASRRDHSYNEQFF	TGCGCCAGCCGGCGGGACCATTCCTACAATGAGCAGTTCTTC
TRBV12-3/TRBV12-4	-	-	TRBJ2-4	CASSFQGAKNIQYF	TGTGCCAGCAGTTTCCAGGGTGCCAAAAACATTCAGTACTTC
TRBV7-3	TRBD2	many	TRBJ2-3	CASSLMAGGMTDTQYF	TGTGCCAGCAGCTTAATGGCGGGAGGGATGACAGATACGCAGTATTTT
TRBV4-2	-	few	TRBJ1-6	CASSQEQGYNSPLHF	TGTGCCAGCAGCCAAGAACAGGGTTATAATTCACCCCTCCACTTT
TRBV6-6	-	-	TRBJ2-6	CASSGGANVLTF	TGTGCCAGCAGCGGAGGGGCCAACGTCCTGACTTTC
TRBV20-1	-	-	TRBJ1-4	CSARPGWGEKLFF	TGCAGTGCTAGACCGGGGTGGGGTGAAAAACTGTTTTTT
TRBV20-1	-	many	TRBJ2-4	CSARDPTGGLQNIQYF	TGCAGTGCTAGAGACCCTACCGGCGGGTTGCAAAACATTCAGTACTTC
TRBV5-1	-	many	TRBJ2-1	CASSLVEDEQFF	TGCGCCAGCAGCTTGGTGGAGGATGAGCAGTTCTTC
TRBV11-2	-	few	TRBJ2-1	CASSLLGEQFF	TGTGCCAGCAGCCTCCTCGGGGAACAGTTCTTC
TRBV20-1	-	-	TRBJ2-2	CSANLEGSNTGELFF	TGCAGTGCTAATCTAGAGGGGTCGAACACCGGGGAGCTGTTTTTT
TRBV7-2	-	-	TRBJ1-3	CASSLDPEGGNTIYF	TGTGCCAGCAGCTTAGATCCGGAAGGGGGAAACACCATATATTTT
TRBV12-3/TRBV12-4	-	many	TRBJ2-3	CASKEVTDTQYF	TGTGCCAGCAAAGAGGTCACAGATACGCAGTATTTT
TRBV20-1	-	few	TRBJ2-7	CSAREIGFYYEQYF	TGCAGTGCTAGAGAGATAGGGTTTTACTACGAGCAGTACTTC
TRBV7-3	-	-	TRBJ2-3	CASSPLPVADTQYF	TGTGCCAGCAGCCCTTTACCCGTCGCAGATACGCAGTATTTT
TRBV14	TRBD2	few	TRBJ2-7	CASSQGLAGTPYEQYF	TGTGCCAGCAGCCAGGGACTAGCGGGTACCCCCTACGAGCAGTACTTC
TRBV27	-	many	TRBJ2-3	CASSPLRSSGTDTQYF	TGTGCCAGCAGTCCACTTCGAAGTAGCGGCACAGATACGCAGTATTTT
TRBV20-1	TRBD1	many	TRBJ2-7	CSARGQGNNYEQYF	TGCAGTGCTAGGGGACAGGGTAACAACTACGAGCAGTACTTC